This entry lists 5 T cell receptor beta chains sequenced from one sample in a study of cytomegalovirus exposure and HLA in healthy donors. The PCR was carried out with 60 Vbeta primers and 13 Jbeta primers. Sequencing used immunoSEQ multiplex PCR; TCRdb keeps in-frame clones, though not all of them. The data contain around 200,000 clones, roughly 80% of them singletons. The sequencing sample was made of PBMCs. The source of these receptors is a woman aged 18-29 years in good health and CMV-seronegative.

V gene TRBV5-1 combines with J gene TRBJ2-7; D call uncertain. Germline-derived CDR1 and CDR2 are SGHRS and YFSETQ. CDR3 size: 14 residues. V was trimmed by 0 bases and J by 2 bases, leaving 9 bases between them. The CDR3 DNA follows: TGCGCCAGCAGCTTGGTAGTCCTCCCCTACGAGCAGTACTTC. Protein sequence: CASSLVVLPYEQYF.

The V gene is TRBV19, the J gene TRBJ2-6, with 8 bases matching TRBD1. The CDR3 has 15 residues. Unmatched junction bases numbered 2, after V lost 5 bases and J lost 2 bases. Germline lookup yields CDR1 LNHDA and CDR2 SQIVND (reference sequence). The CDR3 DNA reads as TGTGCCAGTAGTGACAGGGGTACTGGGGCCAACGTCCTGACTTTC. It is translated as CASSDRGTGANVLTF.

This clone was picked up one time. The J gene is TRBJ2-2, the V gene TRBV5-4, with 11 bases identical to TRBD2. This CDR3 is 20 amino acids long. V was pared by 0 bases and J by 2 bases, with 12 bases of the junction left unmatched. Germline values: CDR1 SGHNT, CDR2 YYREEE (reference sequence). In DNA, the CDR3 is TGTGCCAGCAGCTTGGGCCTCCCCTTTGGGACTAGCGGAAACACCGGGGAGCTGTTTTTT. Translating gives CASSLGLPFGTSGNTGELFF.

The genes are TRBV5-1 and TRBJ1-3, with 9 bases fitting TRBD1. Germline lookup yields CDR1 SGHRS and CDR2 YFSETQ. The CDR3 consists of 14 residues. J was trimmed by 8 bases and V by 4 bases; bases with no gene match: 7. This chain's CDR3 is CASSQGTGSDTIYF. As DNA, the CDR3 is TGCGCCAGCAGCCAAGGGACAGGGTCCGACACCATATATTTT. Full variable domain (remainder filled in from reference TRBV5-1 and TRBJ1-3): KAGVTQTPRYLIKTRGQQVTLSCSPISGHRSVSWYQQTPGQGLQFLFEYFSETQRNKGNFPGRFSGRQFSNSRSEMNVSTLELGDSALYLCASSQGTGSDTIYFGEGSWLTVV.

In this sample, this clone turned up once. The gene calls are TRBV19 and TRBJ1-2, with D hard to call. The CDR3 extends over 12 amino acids. CDR1 and CDR2 from the germline V gene are LNHDA and SQIVND (reference sequence). The V end lost 6 bases, the J end lost 4 bases, and 9 bases lay between the germline ends. The CDR3 sequence is CASRTEVYGYTF. The CDR3 coding sequence is TGTGCCAGTAGAACGGAGGTCTATGGCTACACCTTC.